This TCR beta chain appears in the sequencing data of a study of blood T cell repertoires in COVID-19. V lost 5 bases to trimming and J lost 6 bases; unmatched junction nucleotides: 5. Germline V lookup: CDR1 KGHSH, CDR2 LQKENI. The CDR3 contains 13 residues. Measured with immunoSEQ multiplex PCR; TCRdb has only the in-frame clones, and not every one. The sample lists about 150,000 clones, about nine tenths occurring once. The TCR was taken from a woman between 65 and 79 years old with acute or convalescent COVID-19. Material: peripheral blood. The chain couples TRBV18 to TRBJ1-1; 8 bases agree with TRBD1. DNA of the CDR3: TGTGCCAGCTCAAGGGGACAGGATTCTGAAGCTTTCTTT. This encodes CASSRGQDSEAFF.